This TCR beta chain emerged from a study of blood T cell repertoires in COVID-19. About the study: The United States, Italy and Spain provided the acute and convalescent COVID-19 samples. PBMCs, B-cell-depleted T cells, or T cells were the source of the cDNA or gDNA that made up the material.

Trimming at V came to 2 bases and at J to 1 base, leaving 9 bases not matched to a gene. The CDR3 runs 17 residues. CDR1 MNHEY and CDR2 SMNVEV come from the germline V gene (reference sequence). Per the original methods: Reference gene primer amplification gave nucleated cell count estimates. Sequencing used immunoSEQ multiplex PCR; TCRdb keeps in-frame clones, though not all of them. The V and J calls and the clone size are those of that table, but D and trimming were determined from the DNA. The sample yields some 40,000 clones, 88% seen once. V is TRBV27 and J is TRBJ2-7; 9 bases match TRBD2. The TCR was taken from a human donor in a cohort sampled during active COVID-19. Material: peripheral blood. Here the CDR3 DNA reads TGTGCCAGCAGTTTACACAGGCGACTAGCGGAATCCTACGAGCAGTACTTC. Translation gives CASSLHRRLAESYEQYF.